Following are 22 T cell receptor beta chains from one sample sequenced in a study of blood T cell repertoires in COVID-19. The protocol was immunoSEQ multiplex PCR, while the TCRdb copy is restricted to in-frame clones and leaves out a portion. The sample has about 59,000 clones; 90% are singletons. Sequencing used peripheral blood. The receptors here all came from a man older than 75 with acute or convalescent COVID-19.

This chain connects TRBV3-1 (or the pseudogene TRBV3-2) to TRBJ2-2; D might be TRBD2 (5 bases). The CDR3 is made up of 17 amino acids. CDR1 is LGHDT, CDR2 YNNKEL, per germline (reference sequence). The germline V and J ends were trimmed by 1 base and 2 bases, with 14 bases remaining between them. The CDR3 coding sequence is TGTGCCAGCAGCCAAGTGAAGAGGGCAGATAACACCGGGGAGCTGTTTTTT. This sequence encodes CASSQVKRADNTGELFF.

The chain's CDR3 is CASSTDFPSGGEDEQFF. CDR3 coding DNA: TGTGCCAGTAGTACGGACTTTCCTAGCGGGGGGGAGGATGAGCAGTTCTTC. This chain links TRBV19 with TRBJ2-1, with 12 bases aligning to TRBD2. The CDR3 is 17 residues long. CDR1 is LNHDA and CDR2 is SQIVND in the germline V gene (reference sequence). With 4 bases clipped from V and 8 bases from J, the junction kept 12 bases outside the gene matches.

This clone was detected a few times. J is TRBJ1-2 and V is TRBV2; 8 nucleotides agree with TRBD1. The CDR3 runs to 13 residues. V was pared by 7 bases and J by 6 bases, with 7 bases of the junction left unmatched. From germline, CDR1 is SNHLY and CDR2 FYNNEI. CDR3 DNA: TGTGCCAGCACCCAAGACAGGGGAGATGGCTACACCTTC. This sequence encodes CASTQDRGDGYTF.

This clone was detected only once. This chain connects TRBV3-1 (or the pseudogene TRBV3-2) to TRBJ1-1; no definite D call. The CDR3 sequence is 13 residues long. V lost 4 bases and J lost 0, with 6 bases in between. The germline CDR1 and CDR2 sequences are LGHDT and YNNKEL (reference sequence). CDR3: CASSLQVNTEAFF. The CDR3 region has the DNA TGTGCCAGCAGCCTACAAGTGAACACTGAAGCTTTCTTT.

V gene TRBV7-2 combines with J gene TRBJ1-4; D is ambiguous. V lost 1 base to trimming and J lost 0 bases, with 6 bases between them. This CDR3 is built from 15 residues. CDR1 is SGHTA, CDR2 FQGNSA, per germline. The CDR3 DNA sequence: TGTGCCAGCAGCTTAGGGCAGGCAACTAATGAAAAACTGTTTTTT. This gives the protein CASSLGQATNEKLFF.

This chain connects TRBV9 to TRBJ2-3, with 9 bases fitting TRBD2. The CDR3 has 16 residues. V was pared by 2 bases and J by 4 bases, with 8 bases of the junction left unmatched. From germline, CDR1 is SGDLS and CDR2 YYNGEE. The CDR3 sequence is CASSVEAGGRADTQYF. DNA of the CDR3: TGTGCCAGCAGCGTGGAGGCGGGGGGGCGAGCAGATACGCAGTATTTT.

V gene TRBV6-5 combines with J gene TRBJ2-7; 7 bases map to TRBD2. The length of the CDR3 is 13 residues. With 4 bases clipped from V and 6 bases from J, the junction kept 6 bases outside the gene matches. Germline V gene lookup returns CDR1 MNHEY and CDR2 SVGAGI. CDR3 residues: CASSFRASGEQYF. For the CDR3, the DNA is TGTGCCAGCAGTTTTAGGGCTAGCGGCGAGCAGTACTTC.

This clone was observed a single time. This chain uses TRBV27 with TRBJ1-2; possibly TRBD1 for D (5 bases). The CDR3 covers 15 residues. Germline values: CDR1 MNHEY, CDR2 SMNVEV (reference sequence). V was cut by 8 bases and J by 4 bases, with 20 bases left in between. CDR3 sequence reads: CASAINPQGFYGYTF. CDR3 coding DNA: TGTGCCAGCGCAATTAACCCCCAGGGATTCTATGGCTACACCTTC.

For the CDR3, the DNA is TGTGCCACCAGTCTCGGACAGGGAGCTTTCTTT. It yields the protein CATSLGQGAFF. The rearrangement links TRBV24-1 to TRBJ1-1, with 8 bases identical to TRBD1. This CDR3 is built from 11 residues. Germline loops: CDR1 KGHDR, CDR2 SFDVKD. Germline trimming cut 6 bases from V and 10 bases from J; bases unmatched to any gene: 3.

This sequence joins TRBV5-1 and TRBJ1-2; possible D gene TRBD1, 5 bases. Trimming pared 0 bases from V and 0 bases from J, leaving 6 bases between. Per germline, CDR1 SGHRS and CDR2 YFSETQ. The CDR3 extends over 14 amino acids. The CDR3 region is CASSLGGPNYGYTF. For the CDR3, the DNA is TGCGCCAGCAGCTTGGGGGGCCCTAACTATGGCTACACCTTC.

V gene TRBV19 combines with J gene TRBJ1-1, with D perhaps matching TRBD1 (5 bases). The CDR3 contains 14 residues. The V gene's germline CDR1 is LNHDA and CDR2 SQIVND (reference sequence). V lost 3 bases to trimming and J lost 1 base, with 9 bases between them. The CDR3 coding sequence is TGTGCCAGTAGTATGTCCGGGGGGAACACTGAAGCTTTCTTT. Translated, it gives CASSMSGGNTEAFF.

The rearrangement uses TRBV9 and TRBJ1-3, with D hard to call. Trimming shortened V by 0 bases and J by 0 bases, and 4 bases separated the two germline ends. CDR1 is SGDLS, CDR2 YYNGEE, per germline. This CDR3 contains 14 residues. The CDR3 spells CASSVAGSGNTIYF. The CDR3 DNA reads as TGTGCCAGCAGCGTAGCGGGCTCTGGAAACACCATATATTTT.

The rearrangement links TRBV3-1 (or the pseudogene TRBV3-2) to TRBJ1-5; D remains unclear. Trimming pared 0 bases from V and 7 bases from J, leaving 10 bases between. This CDR3 region has 14 residues. Germline loops: CDR1 LGHDT, CDR2 YNNKEL (reference sequence). The CDR3 region is CASSQDQREQPQHF. The CDR3 DNA sequence: TGTGCCAGCAGCCAAGATCAGAGGGAACAGCCCCAGCATTTT.

The chain is built from TRBV7-6 and TRBJ2-5, with D maybe TRBD2 (6 bases). CDR1 and CDR2 from the germline V gene are SGHVS and FNYEAQ. V was shortened by 0 bases and J by 4 bases, with 9 bases between the two germline ends. This CDR3 contains 14 residues. CDR3: CASSLASSGETQYF. CDR3 bases: TGTGCCAGCAGCTTAGCGAGTAGCGGAGAGACCCAGTACTTC.

The chain couples TRBV2 to TRBJ2-3, with TRBD1 identical over 10 bases. Per germline, CDR1 SNHLY and CDR2 FYNNEI. Trimming at V came to 8 bases and at J to 5 bases, leaving 7 bases not matched to a gene. The CDR3 sequence is 14 residues long. CDR3 bases: TGTGCCAGCGGGCGGGACAGGGGTAAAGATACGCAGTATTTT. The encoded protein is CASGRDRGKDTQYF.

The chain carries TRBV10-3 and TRBJ2-7; 8 positions match TRBD1. CDR3 length: 13 residues. The trim removed 3 bases at V and 4 bases at J, leaving 2 bases unmatched. Germline lookup yields CDR1 ENHRY and CDR2 SYGVKD. The CDR3 here is CAISEGQGYEQYF. CDR3 coding DNA: TGTGCCATCAGTGAAGGACAGGGTTACGAGCAGTACTTC.

This sequence joins TRBV6-6 and TRBJ1-1, with D perhaps matching TRBD1 (5 bases). The CDR3 loop spans 13 amino acids. Between the trimmed V and J ends, which lost 2 bases and 6 bases, there was a span of 10 bases. Per the germline V gene, CDR1 is MNHNY and CDR2 is SVGAGI (reference sequence). Here the CDR3 reads CASSYARGSEAFF. CDR3 in DNA: TGTGCCAGCAGTTACGCGCGGGGGTCTGAAGCTTTCTTT.

V is TRBV3-1 (or the pseudogene TRBV3-2) and J is TRBJ2-5; maybe TRBD2 (6 bases). This CDR3 is 14 amino acids long. Trimming cost V 3 bases and J 5 bases, with 13 bases left between them. CDR1 LGHDT and CDR2 YNNKEL come from the germline V gene (reference sequence). The DNA for the CDR3 is TGTGCCAGCAGCCATCGGACTATCCCGGAGACCCAGTACTTC. This translates into CASSHRTIPETQYF.

The chain joins TRBV6-5 to TRBJ2-7; 9 bases agree with TRBD1. J gave up 4 bases and V 6 bases, and 4 bases lay outside the gene matches. The germline gives CDR1 MNHEY, CDR2 SVGAGI. The CDR3 consists of 13 residues. The CDR3 protein is CASRGTGWYEQYF. CDR3 nucleotides: TGTGCCAGCAGGGGGACAGGGTGGTACGAGCAGTACTTC.

The gene calls are TRBV21-1 and TRBJ1-2; the D call in the table, TRBD1, was not verified against the DNA. TRBV21-1 represents a pseudogene. This CDR3 has 14 residues. DNA of the CDR3: TGTGCCAGCAGCAAACCGACAACTAACTATGGCTACACCTTC. This translates into CASSKPTTNYGYTF.

The CDR3 bases are TGCGCCAGCAGCTTACAGGGAAACTCCTACGAGCAGTACTTC. Its protein is CASSLQGNSYEQYF. The chain couples TRBV5-1 to TRBJ2-7; D is perhaps TRBD1 (6 bases). With 2 bases removed from V and 0 bases from J, the gap between germline ends came to 9 bases. In germline, CDR1 is SGHRS, CDR2 YFSETQ. CDR3 length equals 14 residues.

CDR3 in amino acids: CASSFKTVYEQYF. The CDR3 coding sequence is TGTGCCAGCAGCTTTAAGACAGTTTACGAGCAGTACTTC. The chain uses TRBV12-3 or TRBV12-4 and TRBJ2-7; D is possibly TRBD1 (5 bases). The CDR3 spans 13 residues. Trimming removed 6 bases from V and 4 bases from J, with 13 bases in between.